This TCR beta chain was observed in a study of monozygotic twins with cystic fibrosis. Study conclusions and caveats: The repertoire was suggested to be naive-dominated, clonality median 0.0095. Nucleotide-identical clonotype sharing was significantly higher within monozygotic CF twin pairs than between unrelated CF individuals. Shared CDR3 numbers were not associated with age, concordance or severity.

With respect to this clone: Antigen: not known.

Profiling relied on immunoSEQ multiplex PCR, and the TCRdb table lists in-frame clones only, not all of them. This sample has about 32,000 clones, with more than 85% found just once. This clonotype was obtained from a girl aged 2 to 9 with cystic fibrosis. Sequencing was performed on blood.

CDR3 sequence: CAWSEGQAYGYTF. CDR3 nucleotides: TGTGCCTGGAGTGAAGGACAAGCCTATGGCTACACCTTC. The rearrangement joins TRBV30 to TRBJ1-2; perhaps TRBD1 as D (5 bases). V lost 1 base and J 4 bases, leaving 10 bases between the germline ends. The CDR3 consists of 13 residues. Germline V gene lookup returns CDR1 GTSNPN and CDR2 SVGIG (reference sequence).